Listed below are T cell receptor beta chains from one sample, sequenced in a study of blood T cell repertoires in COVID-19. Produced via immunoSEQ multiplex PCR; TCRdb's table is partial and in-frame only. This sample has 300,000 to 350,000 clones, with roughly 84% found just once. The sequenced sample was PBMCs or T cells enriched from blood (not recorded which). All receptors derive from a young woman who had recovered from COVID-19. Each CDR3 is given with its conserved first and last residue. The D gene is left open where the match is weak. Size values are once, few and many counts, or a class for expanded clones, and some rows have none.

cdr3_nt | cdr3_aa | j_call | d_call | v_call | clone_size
TGTGCCAGCAGCTTGTCCGTGACAGACGGACAGCCCCAGCATTTT | CASSLSVTDGQPQHF | TRBJ1-5 | - | TRBV5-6 | -
- | CASSFGPGMGNTIYF | TRBJ1-3 | - | TRBV5-1 | -
TGTGCCAGCTCACCGGGACTAGTTGGCCGCTCCGAGCAGTACTTC | CASSPGLVGRSEQYF | TRBJ2-7 | TRBD2 | TRBV18 | -
TGTGCCAGCAGTGAAGGCTCGCACACTGAAGCTTTCTTT | CASSEGSHTEAFF | TRBJ1-1 | - | TRBV25-1 | once
TGTGCTAGTGGTTTGGGGACTGGAGCTGGCTACACCTTC | CASGLGTGAGYTF | TRBJ1-2 | - | TRBV12-5 | once
TGTGCCAGCCAAGACTCAAATGAAAAACTGTTTTTT | CASQDSNEKLFF | TRBJ1-4 | - | TRBV11-2 | -
TGTGCCACCCTCGGGGGGGCTGGGCAGCCCCAGCATTTT | CATLGGAGQPQHF | TRBJ1-5 | - | TRBV19 | -
TGTGCCAGCTCACCATTTTCCGGGGGTTCATACAATGAGCAGTTCTTC | CASSPFSGGSYNEQFF | TRBJ2-1 | - | TRBV18 | -
TGTGCCTGGAGACAGGCTGGCCAGCGCGAGCAGTTCTTC | CAWRQAGQREQFF | TRBJ2-1 | - | TRBV30 | -
TGTGCCACCAGCGGGACATGGGGACAGAATAATGAAAAACTGTTTTTT | CATSGTWGQNNEKLFF | TRBJ1-4 | TRBD1 | TRBV15 | -
TGTGCCAGCAGCCTGCTAGCGGGGGGACAAGAGACCCAGTACTTC | CASSLLAGGQETQYF | TRBJ2-5 | TRBD2 | TRBV7-9 | -
TGTGCCATCGCCGGGACTAGCGCCCCCTCTTTAGTTACGCAGTATTTT | CAIAGTSAPSLVTQYF | TRBJ2-3 | TRBD2 | TRBV10-3 | -
TGTGCCAGCAGCTTAGGACAGGTTGGCACTGAAGCTTTCTTT | CASSLGQVGTEAFF | TRBJ1-1 | - | TRBV7-6 | -
TGTGCCAGTAGCCACAGGGGGCTTAAGGTCACTGAAGCTTTCTTT | CASSHRGLKVTEAFF | TRBJ1-1 | TRBD1 | TRBV19 | few